Each of the 21 T cell receptor beta chains below was sequenced from the same sample in a study of OX40 agonist ivuxolimab in advanced cancers. Library method: the immunoSEQ multiplex PCR assay. TCRdb's version of the immuneACCESS table is confined to in-frame rearrangements and falls short of the full clone set. An unresolved V gene accounts for under half of the shortfall where checked; the remainder is of unknown origin. A total of 70,000 to 80,000 clones appear in this sample, 65% to 85% of them only once. Clones ranked in the top ten supply roughly 4.5% of the sample. The sample consisted of CD4+ or CD8+ T cells sorted from blood, taken in a trial of the OX40 agonist ivuxolimab. These TCRs come from an adult with an advanced solid tumor such as melanoma, head and neck, liver or kidney cancer.

The V gene is TRBV7-9, the J gene TRBJ1-1; D may be TRBD1 (5 bases). This CDR3 contains 13 residues. V lost 8 bases and J 1 base, leaving 11 bases between the germline ends. Germline assignment: CDR1 SEHNR and CDR2 FQNEAQ (reference sequence). CDR3 loop: CASSTGGNTEAFF. The CDR3 DNA reads as TGTGCCAGCTCAACAGGAGGGAACACTGAAGCTTTCTTT.

The CDR3 spells CASSLAGGDNYGYTF. DNA of the CDR3: TGTGCCAGCAGCTTAGCAGGGGGCGATAACTATGGCTACACCTTC. The chain uses TRBV11-3 and TRBJ1-2, with TRBD1 matching 8 bases. Trimming removed 1 base from V and 1 base from J; junction bases left unmatched: 2. CDR3 length equals 15 residues. Germline V gives CDR1 SGHNT, CDR2 YENEEA.

The chain links TRBV7-2 to TRBJ1-3; 12 bases align to TRBD1. CDR3 length equals 19 residues. In germline, CDR1 is SGHTA, CDR2 FQGNSA. The V and J ends lost 3 bases and 0 bases, in that order; junction bases with no gene match: 9. CDR3 amino acids: CASSFGTGGISGSGNTIYF. As DNA, the CDR3 is TGTGCCAGCAGCTTTGGGACAGGGGGCATTTCGGGCTCTGGAAACACCATATATTTT.

The chain has TRBV2 and TRBJ2-2, with TRBD2 matching 9 bases. The V segment lost 7 bases and the J segment 3 bases; nucleotides outside the gene matches: 6. In germline, CDR1 is SNHLY, CDR2 FYNNEI. The CDR3 has 15 amino acids. CDR3 in amino acids: CASTLGLADTGELFF. In DNA, the CDR3 is TGTGCCAGCACCCTGGGACTAGCCGACACCGGGGAGCTGTTTTTT.

The chain combines TRBV28 with TRBJ2-1; D gene ambiguous. The CDR3 sequence is 11 residues long. Trimming shortened V by 5 bases and J by 4 bases, and 3 bases separated the two germline ends. Germline lookup yields CDR1 MDHEN and CDR2 SYDVKM. The CDR3 DNA reads TGTGCCAGCAGTCAGTACAATGAGCAGTTCTTC. Encoded protein: CASSQYNEQFF.

The chain combines TRBV6-5 with TRBJ2-1; TRBD2 might be the D (5 bases). CDR3 length: 14 amino acids. CDR1 is MNHEY and CDR2 is SVGAGI in the germline V gene. Trimming stripped 5 bases from V and 12 bases from J, with 20 bases between. CDR3 residues: CASSRILGPEGQFF. The CDR3, as DNA: TGTGCCAGCAGTCGCATTCTGGGCCCCGAGGGGCAGTTCTTC.

The rearrangement joins TRBV5-1 to TRBJ1-2; D might be TRBD1 (5 bases). CDR3 length equals 15 residues. V lost 0 bases, J lost 6 bases, and 15 bases lay in between. Per the germline V gene, CDR1 is SGHRS and CDR2 is YFSETQ. DNA for the CDR3: TGCGCCAGCAGCTTGGCCGGTCCAGGGTTGGATGGCTACACCTTC. Translation: CASSLAGPGLDGYTF.

This clone was picked up a small number of times. The genes are TRBV6-4 and TRBJ1-4; D unclear. CDR1 and CDR2 (germline): MRHNA, SNTAGT. Trimming removed 0 bases at V and 3 bases at J, with 11 bases between. The CDR3 loop spans 16 amino acids. The CDR3 bases are TGTGCCAGCAGTGACTCGGTTATGGCGGCTAATGAAAAACTGTTTTTT. Encoded protein: CASSDSVMAANEKLFF.

This chain links TRBV6-6 with TRBJ1-1; a possible D gene is TRBD1 (5 bases). V was trimmed by 2 bases and J by 4 bases, leaving 8 bases between them. The CDR3 totals 13 residues. CDR1 and CDR2 (germline): MNHNY, SVGAGI (reference sequence). The CDR3 DNA follows: TGTGCCAGCAGTTACAGGGACTTCACTGAAGCTTTCTTT. Translated: CASSYRDFTEAFF.

This clone has only one observation. The V gene is TRBV5-6, the J gene TRBJ2-5; 9 bases line up with TRBD2. V shed 2 bases, J shed 5 bases, and the junction held 7 bases outside the gene matches. Germline-derived CDR1 and CDR2 are SGHDT and YYEEEE. The CDR3 extends over 15 amino acids. The CDR3 DNA follows: TGTGCCAGCAGCTTACTAGCGGGCCAGAGGGAGACCCAGTACTTC. Encoded protein: CASSLLAGQRETQYF. Full variable domain (rest looked up from reference TRBV5-6 and TRBJ2-5): DAGVTQSPTHLIKTRGQQVTLRCSPKSGHDTVSWYQQALGQGPQFIFQYYEEEERQRGNFPDRFSGHQFPNYSSELNVNALLLGDSALYLCASSLLAGQRETQYFGPGTRLLVL.

This chain links TRBV4-1 with TRBJ2-1, with D possibly TRBD2 on 6 matching bases. The germline gives CDR1 MGHRA, CDR2 YSYEKL. The V end lost 4 bases, the J end lost 0 bases, and 10 bases lay between the germline ends. This CDR3 is 15 amino acids long. The CDR3 region is CASSLTGGSYNEQFF. The CDR3 DNA sequence: TGCGCCAGCAGCCTAACCGGGGGCTCCTACAATGAGCAGTTCTTC.

The chain recombines TRBV4-2 with TRBJ1-6, with D tentatively TRBD1 (5 bases). CDR3 size: 17 residues. Germline CDR1 and CDR2: LGHNA and YNFKEQ. V gave up 7 bases and J gave up 7 bases, with 23 bases separating them. The CDR3 loop is CASTPTTTRGRNSPLHF. CDR3 DNA sequence: TGTGCCAGCACCCCAACTACTACCCGGGGGAGAAATTCACCCCTCCACTTT.

V and J are TRBV7-3 and TRBJ2-7; D remains unclear. Germline CDR1 is SGHTA and CDR2 is FQGTGA. Trimming shortened V by 5 bases and J by 1 base, and 9 bases separated the two germline ends. The CDR3 runs to 13 residues. CDR3: CASSPTPSYEQYF. DNA of the CDR3: TGTGCCAGCAGCCCAACACCGTCCTACGAGCAGTACTTC.

CDR3 residues: CASSSHGADTQYF. The CDR3 DNA is TGTGCCAGCAGCTCCCACGGAGCAGATACGCAGTATTTT. This chain joins TRBV7-3 and TRBJ2-3; D remains unclear. This CDR3 has 13 amino acids. V lost 4 bases to trimming and J lost 4 bases, with 9 bases between them. The germline CDR1 and CDR2 sequences are SGHTA and FQGTGA. Looking up the rest from reference TRBV7-3 and TRBJ2-3 gives the full variable domain: GAGVSQTPSNKVTEKGKYVELRCDPISGHTALYWYRQSLGQGPEFLIYFQGTGAADDSGLPNDRFFAVRPEGSVSTLKIQRTERGDSAVYLCASSSHGADTQYFGPGTRLTVL.

The chain couples TRBV5-1 to TRBJ1-1, with 9 bases that match TRBD1. Germline V gene data show CDR1 as SGHRS and CDR2 as YFSETQ. Trimming cost V 2 bases and J 3 bases; bases outside gene matches: 5. The CDR3 length is 15 residues. The CDR3 protein is CASSFRDRAYTEAFF. The CDR3 DNA follows: TGCGCCAGCAGCTTCCGGGACAGGGCTTACACTGAAGCTTTCTTT.

The V call is TRBV15, the J call TRBJ1-5; D not resolved. The germline CDR1 and CDR2 sequences are LNHNV and YYDKDF (reference sequence). The length of the CDR3 is 13 residues. Trimming shortened V by 7 bases and J by 3 bases, and 10 bases separated the two germline ends. Here the CDR3 reads CATNGGINQPQHF. The CDR3 DNA reads as TGTGCCACCAACGGAGGGATCAATCAGCCCCAGCATTTT.

V is TRBV21-1 and J is TRBJ1-1; the D call of TRBD1 is as the table states it, not checked on the DNA. TRBV21-1 is termed a pseudogene. This CDR3 spans 14 amino acids. The CDR3 reads CASSNQTGITEAFF. CDR3 DNA: TGTGCCAGCAGCAACCAGACAGGGATCACTGAAGCTTTCTTT.

This chain connects TRBV7-8 to TRBJ2-7; tentative D call: TRBD1 (6 bases). V was cut by 4 bases and J by 6 bases, with 16 bases left in between. The CDR3 totals 14 residues. Germline values: CDR1 SGHVS, CDR2 FQNEAQ. CDR3 sequence (DNA): TGTGCCAGCAGCTCCCCGGGGACACAAGCCGAGCAGTACTTC. It specifies CASSSPGTQAEQYF.

Only one count was recorded for this clone. The J gene is TRBJ1-5, the V gene TRBV28, with 9 bases aligning to TRBD1. The CDR3 runs 15 residues. Germline V gene lookup returns CDR1 MDHEN and CDR2 SYDVKM. Germline trimming cut 5 bases from V and 5 bases from J; bases unmatched to any gene: 7. The chain's CDR3 is CASSPGTGPDQPQHF. The DNA for the CDR3 is TGTGCCAGCAGTCCTGGGACAGGGCCGGATCAGCCCCAGCATTTT.

V is TRBV7-6 and J is TRBJ2-2, with D unresolved. Germline V gene lookup returns CDR1 SGHVS and CDR2 FNYEAQ. Trimming cost V 5 bases and J 7 bases, with 8 bases left between them. CDR3 length equals 12 residues. In DNA, the CDR3 is TGTGCCAGCAGCCCTAGTAGCGGGGAGCTGTTTTTT. Its protein product is CASSPSSGELFF. The variable domain in full, completed from reference TRBV7-6 and TRBJ2-2, reads GAGVSQSPRYKVTKRGQDVALRCDPISGHVSLYWYRQALGQGPEFLTYFNYEAQQDKSGLPNDRFSAERPEGSISTLTIQRTEQRDSAMYRCASSPSSGELFFGEGSRLTVL.

The CDR3 region is CASSFRGSRDREKNTIYF. The CDR3 nucleotides read TGTGCCAGCAGCTTCCGAGGGTCCCGGGACAGGGAGAAAAACACCATATATTTT. The gene calls are TRBV7-9 and TRBJ1-3, with 9 bases that match TRBD1. The trim removed 3 bases at V and 6 bases at J, leaving 15 bases unmatched. CDR1 is SEHNR, CDR2 FQNEAQ, per germline (reference sequence). This CDR3 spans 18 amino acids. Filled out from reference TRBV7-9 and TRBJ1-3, the complete variable domain reads DTGVSQNPRHKITKRGQNVTFRCDPISEHNRLYWYRQTLGQGPEFLTYFQNEAQLEKSRLLSDRFSAERPKGSFSTLEIQRTEQGDSAMYLCASSFRGSRDREKNTIYFGEGSWLTVV.